This T cell receptor beta chain emerged from a study of early T cells in non-severe SARS-CoV-2 infection. Across the whole study: Sequencing of bulk RNA from unsorted whole blood was done, without chain pairing. Broader study findings: Lookups in VDJdb leaned toward anti-spike CD8 responses and missed private and CD4 specificities.

Germline V CDR1 and CDR2: MNHNY, SVGAGI (reference sequence). This CDR3 has 13 amino acids. The J segment lost 7 bases and the V segment lost 8 bases, leaving 5 bases of the junction unmatched. The sample holds many counts of this clonotype. Its target is not known. Attachment of unique molecular identifiers was made to individual cDNA molecules. Each CDR3 protein is one row after TCRdb ran MiXCR on the 5' RACE reads. Seen here are 20,000 to 30,000 distinct CDR3 sequences, about 4.6% observed once, and the top ten hold approximately 15%. Sample: whole blood. The TCR was taken from an adult who was a healthcare worker with PCR-confirmed SARS-CoV-2 infection or an uninfected control (not recorded which). This sequence joins TRBV6-6 and TRBJ2-1, with TRBD2 matching 10 bases. In DNA form, the CDR3 reads TGTGCCAGCGTGAGCGGGGGGGTAAATGAGCAGTTCTTC. Protein: CASVSGGVNEQFF.